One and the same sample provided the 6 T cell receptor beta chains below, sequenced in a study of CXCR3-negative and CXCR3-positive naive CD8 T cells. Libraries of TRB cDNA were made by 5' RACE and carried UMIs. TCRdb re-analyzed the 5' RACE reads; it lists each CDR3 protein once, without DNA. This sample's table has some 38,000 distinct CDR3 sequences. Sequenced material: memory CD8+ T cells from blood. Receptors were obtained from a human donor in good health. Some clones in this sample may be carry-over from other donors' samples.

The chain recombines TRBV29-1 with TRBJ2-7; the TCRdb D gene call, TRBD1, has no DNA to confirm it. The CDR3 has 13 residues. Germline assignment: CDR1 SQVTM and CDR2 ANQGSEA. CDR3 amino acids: CSVCWTDSYEQYF.

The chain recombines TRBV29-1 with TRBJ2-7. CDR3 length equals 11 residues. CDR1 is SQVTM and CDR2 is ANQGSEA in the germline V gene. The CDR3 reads CSGDYTYEQYF.

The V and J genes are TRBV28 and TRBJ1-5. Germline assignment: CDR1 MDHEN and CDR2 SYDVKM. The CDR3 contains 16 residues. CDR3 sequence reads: CASSQRQTVKGQPQHF.

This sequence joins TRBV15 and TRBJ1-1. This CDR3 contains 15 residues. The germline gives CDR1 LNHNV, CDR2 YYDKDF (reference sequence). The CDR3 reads CATSRDRSGGTEAFF.

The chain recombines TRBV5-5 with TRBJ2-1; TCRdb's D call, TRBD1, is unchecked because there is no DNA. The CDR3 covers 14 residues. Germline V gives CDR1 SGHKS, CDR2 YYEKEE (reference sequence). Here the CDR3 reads CASSPRGGGNEQFF. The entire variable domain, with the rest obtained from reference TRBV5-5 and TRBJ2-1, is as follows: DAGVTQSPTHLIKTRGQQVTLRCSPISGHKSVSWYQQVLGQGPQFIFQYYEKEERGRGNFPDRFSARQFPNYSSELNVNALLLGDSALYLCASSPRGGGNEQFFGPGTRLTVL.

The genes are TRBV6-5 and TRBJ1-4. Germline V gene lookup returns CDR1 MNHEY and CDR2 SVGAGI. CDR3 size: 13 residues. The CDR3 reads CASSSSVNEKLFF.